This T cell receptor beta chain comes out of a study of blood T cell repertoires in COVID-19. Sequencing was performed with immunoSEQ multiplex PCR; in TCRdb, only in-frame clones are kept and a portion is missing. The sample consists of 200,000 to 300,000 clones, 81% of them appearing once. The specimen sequenced was peripheral blood. The TCR sequence derives from a woman older than 75 with COVID-19, enrolled during active disease.

In DNA, the CDR3 is TGTGCCAGCAGTTATGGGGGGACGCCCCAGCATTTT. Its translation: CASSYGGTPQHF. The chain combines TRBV2 with TRBJ1-5; tentatively, D is TRBD1 (5 bases). The CDR3 consists of 12 residues. Per germline, CDR1 SNHLY and CDR2 FYNNEI. The V end lost 5 bases, the J end lost 9 bases, and 11 bases lay between the germline ends.